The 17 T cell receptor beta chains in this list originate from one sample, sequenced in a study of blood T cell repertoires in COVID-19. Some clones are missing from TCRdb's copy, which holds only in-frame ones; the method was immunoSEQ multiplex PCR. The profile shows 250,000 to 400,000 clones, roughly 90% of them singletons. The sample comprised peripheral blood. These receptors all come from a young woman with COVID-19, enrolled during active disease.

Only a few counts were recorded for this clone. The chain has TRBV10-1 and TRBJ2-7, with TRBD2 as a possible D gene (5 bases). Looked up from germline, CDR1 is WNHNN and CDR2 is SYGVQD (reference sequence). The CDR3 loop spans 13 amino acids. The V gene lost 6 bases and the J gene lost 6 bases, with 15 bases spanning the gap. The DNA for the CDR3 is TGCGCCAGCAGGGAAGACGGGATCAGCGAGCAGTACTTC. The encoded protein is CASREDGISEQYF.

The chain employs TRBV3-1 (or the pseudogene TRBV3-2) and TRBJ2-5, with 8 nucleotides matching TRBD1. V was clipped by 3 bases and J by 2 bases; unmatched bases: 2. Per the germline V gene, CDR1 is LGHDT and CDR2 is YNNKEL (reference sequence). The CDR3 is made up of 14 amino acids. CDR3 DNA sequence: TGTGCCAGCAGCCACGGACAGGGTCAAGAGACCCAGTACTTC. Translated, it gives CASSHGQGQETQYF.

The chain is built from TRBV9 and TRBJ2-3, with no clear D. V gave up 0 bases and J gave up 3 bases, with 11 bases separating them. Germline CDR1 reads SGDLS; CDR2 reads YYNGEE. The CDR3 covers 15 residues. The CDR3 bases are TGTGCCAGCAGCGTAGGCAGATACACAACAGATACGCAGTATTTT. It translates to CASSVGRYTTDTQYF.

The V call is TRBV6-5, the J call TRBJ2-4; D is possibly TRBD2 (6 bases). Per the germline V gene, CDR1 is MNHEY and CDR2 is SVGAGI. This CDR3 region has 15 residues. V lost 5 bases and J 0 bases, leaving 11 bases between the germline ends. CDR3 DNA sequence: TGTGCCAGCAGTCCCCGGGAGCTAGCCAAAAACATTCAGTACTTC. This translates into CASSPRELAKNIQYF.

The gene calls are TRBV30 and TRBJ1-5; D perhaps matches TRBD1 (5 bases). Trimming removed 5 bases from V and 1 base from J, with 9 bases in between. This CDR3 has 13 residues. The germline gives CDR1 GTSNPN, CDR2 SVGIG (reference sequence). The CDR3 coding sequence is TGTGCCTGGGCCCGACAGAGCAATCAGCCCCAGCATTTT. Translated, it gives CAWARQSNQPQHF.

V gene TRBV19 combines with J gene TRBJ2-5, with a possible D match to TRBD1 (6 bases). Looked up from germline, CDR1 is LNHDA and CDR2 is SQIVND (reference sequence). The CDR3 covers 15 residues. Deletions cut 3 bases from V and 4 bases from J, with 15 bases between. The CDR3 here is CASSIGSGVGETQYF. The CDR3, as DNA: TGTGCCAGTAGTATCGGGTCAGGGGTGGGAGAGACCCAGTACTTC.

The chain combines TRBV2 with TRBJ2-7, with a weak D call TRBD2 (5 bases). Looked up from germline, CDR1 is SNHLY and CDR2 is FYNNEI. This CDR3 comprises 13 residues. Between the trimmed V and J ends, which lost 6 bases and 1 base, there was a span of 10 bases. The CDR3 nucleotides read TGTGCCAGCAGGAGGGCAGCATCCTACGAGCAGTACTTC. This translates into CASRRAASYEQYF.

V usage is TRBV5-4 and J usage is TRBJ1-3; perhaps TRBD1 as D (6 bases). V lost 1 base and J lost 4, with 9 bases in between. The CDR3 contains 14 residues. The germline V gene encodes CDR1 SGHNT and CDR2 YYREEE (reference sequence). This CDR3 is CASSLQGPGNTIYF. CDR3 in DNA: TGTGCCAGCAGCTTGCAGGGGCCCGGAAACACCATATATTTT. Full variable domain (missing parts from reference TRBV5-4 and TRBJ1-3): ETGVTQSPTHLIKTRGQQVTLRCSSQSGHNTVSWYQQALGQGPQFIFQYYREEENGRGNFPPRFSGLQFPNYSSELNVNALELDDSALYLCASSLQGPGNTIYFGEGSWLTVV.

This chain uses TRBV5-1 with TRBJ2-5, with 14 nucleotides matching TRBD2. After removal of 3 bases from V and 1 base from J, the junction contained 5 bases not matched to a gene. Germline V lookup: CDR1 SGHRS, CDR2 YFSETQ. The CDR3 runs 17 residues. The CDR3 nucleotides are TGCGCCAGCAGCTCGGGACTAGCGGGAGTAAGCCAAGAGACCCAGTACTTC. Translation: CASSSGLAGVSQETQYF. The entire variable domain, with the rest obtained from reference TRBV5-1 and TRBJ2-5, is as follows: KAGVTQTPRYLIKTRGQQVTLSCSPISGHRSVSWYQQTPGQGLQFLFEYFSETQRNKGNFPGRFSGRQFSNSRSEMNVSTLELGDSALYLCASSSGLAGVSQETQYFGPGTRLLVL.

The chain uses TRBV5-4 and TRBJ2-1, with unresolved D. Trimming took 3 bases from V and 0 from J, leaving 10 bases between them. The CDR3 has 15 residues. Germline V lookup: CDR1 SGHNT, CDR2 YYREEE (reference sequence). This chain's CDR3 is CASSSTGYSYNEQFF. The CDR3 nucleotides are TGTGCCAGCAGCTCGACTGGGTACTCCTACAATGAGCAGTTCTTC.

CDR3 region: CASSLLTRGELFF. The CDR3 DNA reads TGTGCCAGCAGCTTATTGACTAGAGGGGAGCTGTTTTTT. This sequence joins TRBV7-9 and TRBJ2-2; D might be TRBD2 (6 bases). Germline V gene sequence: CDR1 SEHNR, CDR2 FQNEAQ (reference sequence). V was clipped by 2 bases and J by 8 bases, with 9 bases between them. The CDR3 sequence is 13 residues long.

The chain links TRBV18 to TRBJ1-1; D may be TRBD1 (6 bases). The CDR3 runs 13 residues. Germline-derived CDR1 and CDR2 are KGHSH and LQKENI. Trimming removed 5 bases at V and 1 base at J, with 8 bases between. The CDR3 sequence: CASSIQGNTEAFF. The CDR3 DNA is TGTGCCAGCTCAATACAGGGGAACACTGAAGCTTTCTTT.

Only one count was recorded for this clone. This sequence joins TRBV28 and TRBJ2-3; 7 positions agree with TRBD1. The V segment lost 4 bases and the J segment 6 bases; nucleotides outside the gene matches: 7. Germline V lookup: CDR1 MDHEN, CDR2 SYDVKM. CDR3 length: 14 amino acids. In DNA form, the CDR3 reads TGTGCCAGCAGTTCGAACTCACAGGGGGATACGCAGTATTTT. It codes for CASSSNSQGDTQYF.

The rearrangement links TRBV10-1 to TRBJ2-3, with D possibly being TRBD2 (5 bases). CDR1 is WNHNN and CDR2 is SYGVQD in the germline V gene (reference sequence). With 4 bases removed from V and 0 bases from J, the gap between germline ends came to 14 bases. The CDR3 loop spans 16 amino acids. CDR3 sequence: CASSAGSGASTDTQYF. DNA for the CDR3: TGCGCCAGCAGTGCGGGGAGCGGAGCTAGCACAGATACGCAGTATTTT.

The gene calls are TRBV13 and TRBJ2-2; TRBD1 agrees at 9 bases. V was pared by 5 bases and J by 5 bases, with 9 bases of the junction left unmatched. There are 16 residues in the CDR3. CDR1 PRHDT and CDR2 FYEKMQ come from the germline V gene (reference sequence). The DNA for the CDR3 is TGTGCCAGCAGCATACCTCGACAGGGGGGAACCGGGGAGCTGTTTTTT. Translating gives CASSIPRQGGTGELFF.

The CDR3 region is CASSLRQGAGDTQYF. Here the CDR3 DNA reads TGTGCCAGCAGCTTGAGGCAGGGGGCAGGAGATACGCAGTATTTT. The chain couples TRBV5-5 to TRBJ2-3; 8 bases line up with TRBD1. With 1 base clipped from V and 5 bases from J, the junction kept 6 bases outside the gene matches. Germline CDR1 reads SGHKS; CDR2 reads YYEKEE (reference sequence). The CDR3 runs 15 residues.

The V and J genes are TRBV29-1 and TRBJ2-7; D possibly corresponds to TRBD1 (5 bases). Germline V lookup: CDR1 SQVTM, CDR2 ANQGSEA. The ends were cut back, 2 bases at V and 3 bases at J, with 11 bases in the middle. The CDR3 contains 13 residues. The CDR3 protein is CSVEPTGSYEQYF. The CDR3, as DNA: TGCAGCGTTGAACCCACAGGAAGCTACGAGCAGTACTTC.